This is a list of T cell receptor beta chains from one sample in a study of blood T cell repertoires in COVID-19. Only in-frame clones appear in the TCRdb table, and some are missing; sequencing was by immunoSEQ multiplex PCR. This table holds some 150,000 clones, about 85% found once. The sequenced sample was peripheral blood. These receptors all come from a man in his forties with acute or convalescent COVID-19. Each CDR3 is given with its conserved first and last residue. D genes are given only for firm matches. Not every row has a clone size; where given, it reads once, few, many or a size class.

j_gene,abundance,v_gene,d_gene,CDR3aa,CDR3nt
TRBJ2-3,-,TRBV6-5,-,CASSLQWSTDTQYF,TGTGCCAGCAGCCTACAGTGGAGCACAGATACGCAGTATTTT
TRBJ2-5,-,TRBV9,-,CASSVVGVQETQYF,TGTGCCAGCAGCGTAGTAGGGGTCCAAGAGACCCAGTACTTC
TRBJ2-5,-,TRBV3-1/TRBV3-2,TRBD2,CASSQVAGAGETQYF,TGTGCCAGCAGCCAAGTAGCGGGGGCAGGGGAGACCCAGTACTTC
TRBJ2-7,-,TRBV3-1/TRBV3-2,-,CASSQDSTYEQYF,TGTGCCAGCAGCCAGGACAGTACCTACGAGCAGTACTTC
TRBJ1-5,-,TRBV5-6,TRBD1,CASSFGTGFTQPQHF,TGTGCCAGCAGCTTCGGGACAGGGTTCACTCAGCCCCAGCATTTT
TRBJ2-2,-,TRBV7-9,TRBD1,CASSPRGGWTGELFF,TGTGCCAGCAGCCCAAGAGGGGGCTGGACCGGGGAGCTGTTTTTT
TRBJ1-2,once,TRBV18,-,CASSPQGDLNYGYTF,TGTGCCAGCTCACCCCAAGGAGACCTTAACTATGGCTACACCTTC
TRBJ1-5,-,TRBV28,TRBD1,CAGKSGQMNQPQHF,TGTGCCGGAAAATCGGGACAGATGAATCAGCCCCAGCATTTT
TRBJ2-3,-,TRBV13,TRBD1,CASSRQGQGGDTQYF,TGTGCCAGCAGCCGCCAGGGACAGGGGGGAGATACGCAGTATTTT
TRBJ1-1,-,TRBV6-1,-,CASSEMAGLSNTEAFF,TGTGCCAGCAGTGAAATGGCGGGCCTCTCGAACACTGAAGCTTTCTTT
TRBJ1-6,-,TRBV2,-,CASRSQQSYNSPLHF,TGTGCCAGCAGGTCTCAACAGTCCTATAATTCACCCCTCCACTTT
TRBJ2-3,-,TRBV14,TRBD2,CASSPRILAGAQDTQYF,TGTGCCAGCAGCCCCCGCATACTAGCGGGGGCACAAGATACGCAGTATTTT
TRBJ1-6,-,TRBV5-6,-,CASSFLGTNNSPLHF,TGTGCCAGCAGCTTCCTCGGGACAAATAATTCACCCCTCCACTTT
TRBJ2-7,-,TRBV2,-,CASSTDGGLEQYF,TGTGCCAGCAGTACAGACGGAGGTCTCGAGCAGTACTTC
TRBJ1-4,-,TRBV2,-,CASSEVSYSANEKLFF,TGTGCCAGCAGTGAGGTGTCGTACTCTGCTAATGAAAAACTGTTTTTT
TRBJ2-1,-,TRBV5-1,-,CASSLGTPDYNEQFF,TGCGCCAGCAGTTTGGGGACACCCGACTACAATGAGCAGTTCTTC
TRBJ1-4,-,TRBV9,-,CASSAGGATNEKLFF,TGTGCCAGCAGCGCCGGAGGTGCAACTAATGAAAAACTGTTTTTT
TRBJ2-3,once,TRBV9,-,CASSEGGPGDTQYF,TGTGCCAGCAGCGAGGGGGGGCCCGGAGATACGCAGTATTTT
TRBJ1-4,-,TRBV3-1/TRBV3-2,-,CASSHSEKLFF,TGTGCCAGCAGCCATAGCGAAAAACTGTTTTTT
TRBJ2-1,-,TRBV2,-,CASSDPSDEQFF,TGTGCCAGCAGTGATCCAAGCGATGAGCAGTTCTTC
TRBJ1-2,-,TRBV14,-,CASSRRTALDGYTF,TGTGCCAGCAGCCGGCGGACAGCTTTGGACGGCTACACCTTC
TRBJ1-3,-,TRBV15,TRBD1,CATSRGTGGVGNTIYF,TGTGCCACCAGCAGAGGGACAGGGGGAGTTGGAAACACCATATATTTT
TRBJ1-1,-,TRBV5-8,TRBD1,CASSTPWDRGMNTEAFF,TGTGCCAGCAGCACCCCCTGGGACAGGGGAATGAACACTGAAGCTTTCTTT
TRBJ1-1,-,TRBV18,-,CASSPSQGGITEAFF,TGTGCCAGCTCACCTTCGCAGGGAGGGATCACTGAAGCTTTCTTT
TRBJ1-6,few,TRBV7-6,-,CASSTTDRYDSPLHF,TGTGCCAGCAGCACGACAGACCGATACGATTCACCCCTCCACTTT
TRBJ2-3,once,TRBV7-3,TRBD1,CASSLLGGQLTDTQYF,TGTGCCAGCAGCTTATTAGGGGGACAGTTAACAGATACGCAGTATTTT
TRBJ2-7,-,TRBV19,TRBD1,CASSAGQGLGTYEQYF,TGTGCCAGTAGTGCGGGACAGGGGTTGGGGACCTACGAGCAGTACTTC
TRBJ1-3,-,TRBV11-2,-,CASSLRNTIYF,TGTGCCAGCAGCCTTCGAAACACCATATATTTT
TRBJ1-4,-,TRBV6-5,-,CASSLSSGAGEKLFF,TGTGCCAGCAGCCTGTCCTCTGGTGCGGGTGAAAAACTGTTTTTT
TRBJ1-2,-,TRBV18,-,CASSDRQAIYGYTF,TGTGCCAGCTCGGATCGGCAGGCTATATATGGCTACACCTTC
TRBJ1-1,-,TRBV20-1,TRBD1,CSASWDRGGLTEAFF,TGCAGTGCTAGTTGGGACAGGGGAGGACTCACTGAAGCTTTCTTT
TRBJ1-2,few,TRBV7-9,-,CASSLSGAEANYGYTF,TGTGCCAGCAGCTTATCGGGAGCGGAAGCTAACTATGGCTACACCTTC
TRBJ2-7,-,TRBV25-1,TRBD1,CASRGQGGEQYF,TGTGCCAGCAGAGGACAGGGGGGCGAGCAGTACTTC
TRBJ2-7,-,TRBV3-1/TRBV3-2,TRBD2,CASSQTSGGLEQYF,TGTGCCAGCAGCCAGACTAGCGGGGGATTAGAGCAGTACTTC
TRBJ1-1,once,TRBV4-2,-,CASSQGAGENTEAFF,TGTGCCAGCAGCCAAGGGGCGGGAGAGAACACTGAAGCTTTCTTT
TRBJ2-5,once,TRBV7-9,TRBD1,CASSLGTGAETQYF,TGTGCCAGCAGCTTGGGGACAGGGGCAGAGACCCAGTACTTC
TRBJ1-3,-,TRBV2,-,CASQATVSGNTIYF,TGTGCCAGCCAGGCCACTGTCTCTGGAAACACCATATATTTT
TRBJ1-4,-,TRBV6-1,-,CASSEGMEGYEKLFF,TGTGCCAGCAGTGAAGGAATGGAGGGTTATGAAAAACTGTTTTTT
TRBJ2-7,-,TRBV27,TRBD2,CASSYVVGPAGLSYEQYF,TGTGCCAGCAGCTACGTTGTGGGCCCAGCGGGGTTATCCTACGAGCAGTACTTC
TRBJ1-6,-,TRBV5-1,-,CATSQGDRNNSPLHF,TGCGCCACCTCCCAGGGCGACAGGAATAATTCACCCCTCCACTTT
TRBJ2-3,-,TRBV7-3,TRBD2,CASSPIAGGLTDTQYF,TGTGCCAGCAGCCCGATAGCGGGGGGTTTGACAGATACGCAGTATTTT
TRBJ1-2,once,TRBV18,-,CASSLDSSDRKGYTF,TGTGCCAGCTCACTCGATTCCTCTGACAGGAAGGGCTACACCTTC
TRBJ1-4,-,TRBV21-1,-,CASSKALRRTNEKLFF,TGTGCCAGCAGCAAAGCGCTGAGGCGGACTAATGAAAAACTGTTTTTT
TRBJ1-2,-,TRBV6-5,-,CASSSYRRNYGYTF,TGTGCCAGCAGTTCGTATAGGAGGAACTATGGCTACACCTTC